This is a list of T cell receptor beta chains from one sample in a study of identical twins. TCRdb ran MiXCR on the 5' RACE reads and lists one entry per CDR3 protein. Of roughly 480,000 distinct CDR3 sequences listed, approximately 24% are singletons. A further study also used this sample, focusing on T cells expressing NK-cell markers.

The sequenced sample was CD4+ T cells sorted from blood. All receptors come from a woman aged 18-35 years in good health. CDR3s include the opening cysteine and the closing phenylalanine or tryptophan. Fields, in order: clone size, J gene, V gene, D gene, CDR3 protein, CDR3 DNA. A D gene is named only where the DNA matches it firmly. The size entry is marked missing in some rows and otherwise reads once, few, many or a size class.

abundance: -; j_gene: TRBJ2-1; v_gene: TRBV11-2; d_gene: TRBD2; CDR3aa: CASSFPGLAGPGGIYNEQFF; CDR3nt: TGTGCCAGCAGCTTTCCGGGACTAGCGGGACCAGGGGGGATTTACAATGAGCAGTTCTTC
abundance: -; j_gene: TRBJ2-7; v_gene: TRBV9; d_gene: TRBD1; CDR3aa: CASSARTGTEQYF; CDR3nt: TGTGCCAGCAGCGCCCGGACAGGGACCGAGCAGTACTTC
abundance: -; j_gene: TRBJ1-1; v_gene: TRBV7-9; d_gene: TRBD1; CDR3aa: CASSFWTGTNTEAFF; CDR3nt: TGTGCCAGCAGCTTTTGGACAGGGACGAACACTGAAGCTTTCTTT
abundance: -; j_gene: TRBJ2-6; v_gene: TRBV3-1; d_gene: TRBD1; CDR3aa: CASSQQGQISGANVLTF; CDR3nt: TGTGCCAGCAGCCAACAGGGACAGATCTCTGGGGCCAACGTCCTGACTTTC
abundance: few; j_gene: TRBJ2-2; v_gene: TRBV7-2; d_gene: -; CDR3aa: CASSLAFANTGELFF; CDR3nt: TGTGCCAGCTCCCTAGCATTCGCGAACACCGGGGAGCTGTTTTTT
abundance: -; j_gene: TRBJ1-6; v_gene: TRBV5-1; d_gene: -; CDR3aa: CASSLDRGSAYNSPLHF; CDR3nt: TGCGCCAGCAGCTTGGATCGCGGGAGCGCCTATAATTCACCCCTCCACTTT
abundance: -; j_gene: TRBJ1-5; v_gene: TRBV12-3/TRBV12-4; d_gene: -; CDR3aa: CASSLALAGQPQHF; CDR3nt: TGTGCCAGCAGTTTAGCTTTGGCGGGTCAGCCCCAGCATTTT
abundance: -; j_gene: TRBJ2-7; v_gene: TRBV12-3/TRBV12-4; d_gene: TRBD1; CDR3aa: CASTIQGSAAKGWQYF; CDR3nt: TGTGCCAGCACCATACAGGGGAGTGCGGCTAAGGGCTGGCAGTACTTC
abundance: -; j_gene: TRBJ2-1; v_gene: TRBV6-5; d_gene: TRBD2; CDR3aa: CASSYSAGGPYEQFF; CDR3nt: TGTGCCAGCAGTTACTCGGCGGGGGGGCCGTATGAGCAGTTCTTC
abundance: few; j_gene: TRBJ2-2; v_gene: TRBV24-1; d_gene: -; CDR3aa: CATSEYTGELFF; CDR3nt: TGTGCCACCAGTGAATACACCGGGGAGCTGTTTTTT
abundance: -; j_gene: TRBJ2-1; v_gene: TRBV20-1; d_gene: TRBD1; CDR3aa: CSASGQGAYNEQFF; CDR3nt: TGCAGTGCCTCCGGACAGGGGGCATACAATGAGCAGTTCTTC
abundance: few; j_gene: TRBJ1-1; v_gene: TRBV18; d_gene: -; CDR3aa: CASSPSGANTEAFF; CDR3nt: TGTGCCAGCTCACCATCGGGGGCGAACACTGAAGCTTTCTTT
abundance: few; j_gene: TRBJ1-5; v_gene: TRBV10-3; d_gene: -; CDR3aa: CAISESVGRVQPQHF; CDR3nt: TGTGCCATCAGTGAGTCAGTAGGACGGGTTCAGCCCCAGCATTTT
abundance: -; j_gene: TRBJ2-7; v_gene: TRBV5-6; d_gene: TRBD2; CDR3aa: CASSATGTSAWEQYF; CDR3nt: TGTGCCAGCAGCGCGACCGGGACTAGCGCCTGGGAGCAGTACTTC
abundance: -; j_gene: TRBJ2-7; v_gene: TRBV7-7; d_gene: -; CDR3aa: CASSLSLAKEQYF; CDR3nt: TGTGCCAGCAGCTTAAGCCTAGCGAAGGAGCAGTACTTC
abundance: -; j_gene: TRBJ1-2; v_gene: TRBV20-1; d_gene: -; CDR3aa: CSELGPGHGYTF; CDR3nt: TGCAGTGAGTTAGGACCGGGGCATGGCTACACCTTC
abundance: few; j_gene: TRBJ1-1; v_gene: TRBV4-1; d_gene: -; CDR3aa: CASSQDRGGSKPLEAFF; CDR3nt: TGCGCCAGCAGCCAAGATCGCGGCGGAAGTAAACCCCTTGAAGCTTTCTTT
abundance: -; j_gene: TRBJ2-3; v_gene: TRBV20-1; d_gene: TRBD2; CDR3aa: CSARGLAGTTDTQYF; CDR3nt: TGCAGTGCTAGAGGACTAGCGGGGACCACAGATACGCAGTATTTT
abundance: few; j_gene: TRBJ2-3; v_gene: TRBV2; d_gene: TRBD2; CDR3aa: CASSRERTSGTDTQYF; CDR3nt: TGTGCCAGCAGTCGCGAGCGGACTAGCGGCACAGATACGCAGTATTTT
abundance: -; j_gene: TRBJ2-7; v_gene: TRBV2; d_gene: -; CDR3aa: CASLPDKGMNEQYF; CDR3nt: TGTGCCAGCCTCCCTGATAAGGGGATGAACGAGCAGTACTTC
abundance: few; j_gene: TRBJ2-1; v_gene: TRBV10-3; d_gene: TRBD2; CDR3aa: CATLTSGAKNEQFF; CDR3nt: TGTGCCACCCTGACTAGCGGGGCGAAAAATGAGCAGTTCTTC
abundance: -; j_gene: TRBJ2-1; v_gene: TRBV29-1; d_gene: -; CDR3aa: CSGVRGVSYNEQFF; CDR3nt: TGCAGCGGCGTAAGGGGGGTCTCCTACAATGAGCAGTTCTTC
abundance: -; j_gene: TRBJ2-1; v_gene: TRBV11-3; d_gene: TRBD2; CDR3aa: CASSLSSGMNNEQFF; CDR3nt: TGTGCCAGCAGCTTGTCGAGCGGGATGAACAATGAGCAGTTCTTC
abundance: -; j_gene: TRBJ2-4; v_gene: TRBV6-2/TRBV6-3; d_gene: -; CDR3aa: CASSEVAKNIQYF; CDR3nt: TGTGCCAGCAGTGAGGTAGCCAAAAACATTCAGTACTTC
abundance: few; j_gene: TRBJ2-1; v_gene: TRBV14; d_gene: -; CDR3aa: CASSQRLSYNEQFF; CDR3nt: TGTGCCAGCAGCCAAAGACTCTCCTACAATGAGCAGTTCTTC
abundance: few; j_gene: TRBJ2-5; v_gene: TRBV12-3/TRBV12-4; d_gene: -; CDR3aa: CASSGTPRAQYF; CDR3nt: TGTGCCAGCAGTGGGACCCCCCGGGCCCAGTACTTC
abundance: -; j_gene: TRBJ2-1; v_gene: TRBV7-2; d_gene: -; CDR3aa: CASSPRPGVYNEQFF; CDR3nt: TGTGCCAGCAGTCCCCGCCCCGGGGTGTACAATGAGCAGTTCTTC
abundance: few; j_gene: TRBJ1-4; v_gene: TRBV11-2; d_gene: -; CDR3aa: CASSILGPRGEKLFF; CDR3nt: TGTGCCAGCAGCATTCTGGGACCCAGGGGTGAAAAACTGTTTTTT
abundance: -; j_gene: TRBJ2-4; v_gene: TRBV20-1; d_gene: -; CDR3aa: CSALPFLGANIQYF; CDR3nt: TGCAGTGCTCTCCCCTTCCTGGGGGCCAACATTCAGTACTTC
abundance: -; j_gene: TRBJ2-1; v_gene: TRBV20-1; d_gene: -; CDR3aa: CSARPAGSGRNEQFF; CDR3nt: TGCAGTGCTAGGCCCGCAGGGTCTGGTAGGAATGAGCAGTTCTTC
abundance: -; j_gene: TRBJ1-5; v_gene: TRBV5-5; d_gene: -; CDR3aa: CASSFRGGDGNQPQHF; CDR3nt: TGTGCCAGCAGCTTTCGTGGCGGGGATGGCAATCAGCCCCAGCATTTT
abundance: -; j_gene: TRBJ2-3; v_gene: TRBV7-9; d_gene: TRBD2; CDR3aa: CASSLRREVDTQYF; CDR3nt: TGTGCCAGCAGCTTACGACGGGAGGTGGATACGCAGTATTTT
abundance: -; j_gene: TRBJ1-4; v_gene: TRBV15; d_gene: -; CDR3aa: CATKFIGIEKLFF; CDR3nt: TGTGCCACCAAATTTATAGGGATTGAAAAACTGTTTTTT
abundance: few; j_gene: TRBJ2-3; v_gene: TRBV7-6; d_gene: TRBD2; CDR3aa: CASTMTSGRASVADTQYF; CDR3nt: TGTGCCAGCACCATGACTAGCGGGAGGGCCAGCGTTGCAGATACGCAGTATTTT
abundance: -; j_gene: TRBJ1-2; v_gene: TRBV12-3/TRBV12-4; d_gene: -; CDR3aa: CASSFRGVGYTF; CDR3nt: TGTGCCAGCAGTTTTAGAGGGGTTGGCTACACCTTC
abundance: many; j_gene: TRBJ2-1; v_gene: TRBV12-3/TRBV12-4; d_gene: -; CDR3aa: CASSGRNEQFF; CDR3nt: TGTGCCAGCAGCGGAAGGAATGAGCAGTTCTTC
abundance: many; j_gene: TRBJ2-3; v_gene: TRBV4-3; d_gene: TRBD2; CDR3aa: CASSQAGAGGKDTQYF; CDR3nt: TGCGCCAGCAGCCAAGCAGGAGCGGGAGGCAAGGATACGCAGTATTTT
abundance: few; j_gene: TRBJ1-3; v_gene: TRBV7-6; d_gene: -; CDR3aa: CASSLASDTGDTIYF; CDR3nt: TGTGCCAGCAGCTTGGCCTCGGATACCGGAGACACCATATATTTT
abundance: -; j_gene: TRBJ1-2; v_gene: TRBV6-5; d_gene: -; CDR3aa: CASRGFGYGYTF; CDR3nt: TGTGCCAGTCGTGGGTTCGGCTATGGCTACACCTTC
abundance: few; j_gene: TRBJ2-4; v_gene: TRBV6-2/TRBV6-3; d_gene: -; CDR3aa: CASRTSGARQNIQYF; CDR3nt: TGTGCCAGCAGGACCTCGGGTGCAAGGCAAAACATTCAGTACTTC
abundance: few; j_gene: TRBJ1-1; v_gene: TRBV3-1; d_gene: -; CDR3aa: CASSLTPGVGEAFF; CDR3nt: TGTGCCAGCAGCCTAACTCCAGGGGTTGGTGAAGCTTTCTTT
abundance: -; j_gene: TRBJ2-3; v_gene: TRBV20-1; d_gene: -; CDR3aa: CSARGSGNTDTQYF; CDR3nt: TGCAGTGCTAGAGGTTCAGGGAACACAGATACGCAGTATTTT